This T cell receptor (beta chain) originates from a study of blood T cell repertoires in COVID-19. The overall study: Samples taken during acute and convalescent COVID-19 were collected in the United States, Italy and Spain. Sample material is recorded as cDNA or gDNA derived from T cells, B-cell-depleted T cells, or PBMCs.

In the authors' workflow: Counts of nucleated cells, estimated from reference gene primer amplification, were obtained. Sequencing was performed with immunoSEQ multiplex PCR; in TCRdb, only in-frame clones are kept and a portion is missing. V and J calls and clone size follow that table, whereas D and trimming were derived from the DNA. The sample includes about 49,000 clones, 68% seen only once; the top ten take about 9%. This clonotype was obtained from a woman aged 70-85 years with acute or convalescent COVID-19. Sequenced: peripheral blood.

CDR3 nucleotides: TGTGCCAGCAGGAACGGGGGAGGGCACATTCAGTACTTC. Its translation: CASRNGGGHIQYF. The chain joins TRBV18 to TRBJ2-4; the match to TRBD2 covers 7 bases. V was pared by 8 bases and J by 8 bases, with 9 bases of the junction left unmatched. The germline V gene encodes CDR1 KGHSH and CDR2 LQKENI. This CDR3 region has 13 residues.